Following are 17 T cell receptor beta chains from one sample sequenced in a study of cytotoxic CD8 clonotypes in ibrutinib-treated CLL. Here immunoSEQ multiplex PCR was the method, and the copy in TCRdb shows in-frame clones only, minus some. The profile covers 150,000 to 200,000 clones, with more than 70% appearing a single time and 3% taken by the ten largest. The sample in question was PBMCs, obtained at disease progression, from a patient treated with ibrutinib. Receptors were obtained from a human donor with chronic lymphocytic leukemia.

CDR3 sequence (DNA): TGCGCCAGCAGATCCGGGGGGAGGATCACAGATACGCAGTATTTT. Its protein product is CASRSGGRITDTQYF. The chain carries TRBV5-1 and TRBJ2-3, with 7 bases fitting TRBD2. CDR3 size: 15 residues. CDR1 and CDR2 from the germline V gene are SGHRS and YFSETQ. The junction had 8 bases not matched to a gene; V was cut back by 5 bases and J by 2 bases.

A single count supports this clone. The chain employs TRBV7-2 and TRBJ2-2, with TRBD1 matching over 7 bases. The CDR3 is made up of 16 amino acids. V lost 7 bases and J lost 1; bases outside the gene matches: 9. Germline CDR1 and CDR2: SGHTA and FQGNSA. The chain's CDR3 is CASTRTGQRNTGELFF. As DNA, the CDR3 is TGTGCCAGCACCCGAACGGGACAGAGGAACACCGGGGAGCTGTTTTTT. Full variable domain (rest looked up from reference TRBV7-2 and TRBJ2-2): GAGVSQSPSNKVTEKGKDVELRCDPISGHTALYWYRQSLGQGLEFLIYFQGNSAPDKSGLPSDRFSAERTGGSVSTLTIQRTQQEDSAVYLCASTRTGQRNTGELFFGEGSRLTVL.

This chain connects TRBV7-2 to TRBJ1-5; D is unresolved. V was clipped by 7 bases and J by 3 bases, with 7 bases between them. This CDR3 region has 12 residues. CDR1 is SGHTA and CDR2 is FQGNSA in the germline V gene. The CDR3 DNA reads TGTGCCAGCAACCAAAACAATCAGCCCCAGCATTTT. Translation: CASNQNNQPQHF.

This chain uses TRBV5-1 with TRBJ2-7, with TRBD2 matching 10 bases. The CDR3 spans 16 residues. Trimming at V came to 0 bases and at J to 2 bases, leaving 5 bases not matched to a gene. The germline gives CDR1 SGHRS, CDR2 YFSETQ. CDR3 in amino acids: CASSLEAGGLPYEQYF. CDR3 coding DNA: TGCGCCAGCAGCTTGGAAGCGGGAGGGCTTCCCTACGAGCAGTACTTC.

The chain combines TRBV28 with TRBJ1-5, with D unresolved. This CDR3 is built from 14 residues. Germline values: CDR1 MDHEN, CDR2 SYDVKM. Trimming stripped 2 bases from V and 1 base from J, with 6 bases between. CDR3 amino acids: CASSLPISNQPQHF. In DNA, the CDR3 is TGTGCCAGCAGTTTACCAATAAGCAATCAGCCCCAGCATTTT.

This chain connects TRBV27 to TRBJ2-2; D is perhaps TRBD1 (5 bases). V was clipped by 5 bases and J by 4 bases, with 11 bases between them. The CDR3 has 14 amino acids. Per the germline V gene, CDR1 is MNHEY and CDR2 is SMNVEV (reference sequence). CDR3 in DNA: TGTGCCAGCAGTGAAGGGGATACCACCGGGGAGCTGTTTTTT. Its protein is CASSEGDTTGELFF.

This clone was seen only once. J is TRBJ2-3 and V is TRBV28; perhaps TRBD2 as D (6 bases). CDR3 size: 15 residues. Germline CDR1 and CDR2: MDHEN and SYDVKM. The V end lost 3 bases, the J end lost 3 bases, and 13 bases lay between the germline ends. CDR3 in amino acids: CASSLVFGGTDTQYF. The CDR3 nucleotides read TGTGCCAGCAGTTTGGTATTCGGGGGAACAGATACGCAGTATTTT. Together with reference TRBV28 and TRBJ2-3, the CDR3 gives the full variable domain: DVKVTQSSRYLVKRTGEKVFLECVQDMDHENMFWYRQDPGLGLRLIYFSYDVKMKEKGDIPEGYSVSREKKERFSLILESASTNQTSMYLCASSLVFGGTDTQYFGPGTRLTVL.

This clone was seen once. The chain uses TRBV11-2 and TRBJ2-1; 8 bases align to TRBD2. Germline loops: CDR1 SGHAT, CDR2 FQNNGV. The CDR3 is made up of 20 amino acids. V was pared by 0 bases and J by 0 bases, with 13 bases of the junction left unmatched. Written as DNA, the CDR3 is TGTGCCAGCAGCTTAGACGGGGTAGCGGGATTGACTGCCTCCTACAATGAGCAGTTCTTC. It is translated as CASSLDGVAGLTASYNEQFF.

The V call is TRBV28, the J call TRBJ2-7; D tentatively fits TRBD1 or TRBD2 (5 bases each). V lost 7 bases and J lost 4, with 20 bases in between. The CDR3 covers 15 residues. Germline loops: CDR1 MDHEN, CDR2 SYDVKM. CDR3 nucleotides: TGTGCCAGCACCAAGGGACCCATGCCGCTGTACGAGCAGTACTTC. Its translation is CASTKGPMPLYEQYF.

In regard to this clone: The junction and the germline gene differ at one end; a read error may be behind it. The V call is TRBV7-7, the J call TRBJ2-5, with 7 bases aligning to TRBD2. Germline CDR1 is SSHAT and CDR2 is FNYEAQ (reference sequence). The CDR3 has 15 amino acids. The CDR3 coding sequence is TGTGCTAGCAGCTCGACCCAGGGAGGGCAGGAGACCCAGTACTTC. It specifies CASSSTQGGQETQYF.

The chain is built from TRBV29-1 and TRBJ1-1, with no clear D. The V end lost 7 bases, the J end lost 3 bases, and 15 bases lay between the germline ends. CDR3 size: 13 residues. Germline V gene sequence: CDR1 SQVTM, CDR2 ANQGSEA. In DNA form, the CDR3 reads TGCAGCGCCTCATCTCACCGGGACACTGAAGCTTTCTTT. Protein product: CSASSHRDTEAFF.

This chain connects TRBV5-4 to TRBJ2-2; either TRBD1 or TRBD2 may supply D (6 bases each). V lost 4 bases and J 0 bases, leaving 13 bases between the germline ends. The germline CDR1 and CDR2 sequences are SGHNT and YYREEE (reference sequence). CDR3 length equals 16 residues. CDR3: CASSPVGGTNTGELFF. The CDR3 DNA reads TGTGCCAGCAGCCCGGTAGGGGGGACGAACACCGGGGAGCTGTTTTTT. Variable domain in full (rest from reference TRBV5-4 and TRBJ2-2): ETGVTQSPTHLIKTRGQQVTLRCSSQSGHNTVSWYQQALGQGPQFIFQYYREEENGRGNFPPRFSGLQFPNYSSELNVNALELDDSALYLCASSPVGGTNTGELFFGEGSRLTVL.

The chain links TRBV7-9 to TRBJ2-7, with a possible D match to TRBD1 (5 bases). Germline V gives CDR1 SEHNR, CDR2 FQNEAQ (reference sequence). This CDR3 contains 15 residues. Trimming removed 2 bases from V and 0 bases from J, with 11 bases in between. For the CDR3, the DNA is TGTGCCAGCAGCTTACCGGACACCCTCTCCTACGAGCAGTACTTC. It codes for CASSLPDTLSYEQYF. Using reference TRBV7-9 and TRBJ2-7 for the parts outside the CDR3, the full variable domain is DTGVSQNPRHKITKRGQNVTFRCDPISEHNRLYWYRQTLGQGPEFLTYFQNEAQLEKSRLLSDRFSAERPKGSFSTLEIQRTEQGDSAMYLCASSLPDTLSYEQYFGPGTRLTVT.

The chain links TRBV5-5 to TRBJ2-5; 7 bases align to TRBD1. This CDR3 spans 15 amino acids. In germline, CDR1 is SGHKS, CDR2 YYEKEE (reference sequence). After removal of 4 bases from V and 0 bases from J, the junction contained 6 bases not matched to a gene. CDR3 sequence reads: CASSQGTAYQETQYF. DNA for the CDR3: TGTGCCAGCAGCCAAGGGACAGCCTACCAAGAGACCCAGTACTTC.

The chain recombines TRBV12-5 with TRBJ2-7; TRBD1 or TRBD2 may be the D gene (5 bases each). Trimming left V 3 bases short and J 4 bases short, with 16 bases between. The CDR3 loop spans 15 amino acids. Germline CDR1 is LGHNT and CDR2 is FRNRAP. The CDR3 loop is CASGFGTTATYEQYF. DNA for the CDR3: TGTGCTAGTGGTTTCGGGACCACGGCGACATACGAGCAGTACTTC. The full variable domain, with the rest looked up from reference TRBV12-5 and TRBJ2-7, is DARVTQTPRHKVTEMGQEVTMRCQPILGHNTVFWYRQTMMQGLELLAYFRNRAPLDDSGMPKDRFSAEMPDATLATLKIQPSEPRDSAVYFCASGFGTTATYEQYFGPGTRLTVT.

The V call is TRBV28, the J call TRBJ1-4, with D possibly TRBD1 on 6 matching bases. The germline V gene has CDR1 MDHEN and CDR2 SYDVKM. The V end was cut by 1 base, the J end by 8 bases, with 11 bases between. The CDR3 consists of 14 residues. The CDR3 sequence is CASSLSRGWEKLFF. In DNA form, the CDR3 reads TGTGCCAGCAGTTTATCAAGGGGGTGGGAAAAACTGTTTTTT.

J is TRBJ1-5 and V is TRBV5-6; D is undetermined. This CDR3 is 15 amino acids long. The V gene's germline CDR1 is SGHDT and CDR2 YYEEEE. V was shortened by 3 bases and J by 1 base, with 11 bases between the two germline ends. CDR3 protein: CASSYRGVSNQPQHF. The CDR3 nucleotides read TGTGCCAGCAGCTACCGGGGAGTAAGCAATCAGCCCCAGCATTTT.